A single sample is the source of the 22 T cell receptor beta chains below, sequenced in a study of early T cells in non-severe SARS-CoV-2 infection (dated by TCRdb to about 2021). Libraries were made using 5' RACE. The reads were generated on a NextSeq 500. TCRdb cleaned the public reads at Q25 with fastp, built clones with MiXCR and kept in-frame beta chains. Rows are unified per CDR3 protein, each entry keeping the most common DNA and genes. The sample table contains tens of thousands of distinct CDR3 sequences; only one count was recorded for 10% to 12% of them. About 5.8% of the sample lies in the top ten. The sample consisted of whole blood, taken at baseline. The receptors were sampled from an adult who was a healthcare worker with PCR-confirmed SARS-CoV-2 infection or an uninfected control (not recorded which).

The CDR3 here is CSVAAGSTDTQYF. CDR3 nucleotide sequence: TGCAGCGTTGCCGCGGGAAGCACAGATACGCAGTATTTT. The chain has TRBV29-1 and TRBJ2-3; D is possibly TRBD2 (6 bases). CDR3 length: 13 residues. Trimming took 4 bases from V and 0 from J, leaving 8 bases between them. Per germline, CDR1 SQVTM and CDR2 ANQGSEA.

This clonotype was found a few times. V and J are TRBV7-9 and TRBJ1-1; D gene uncertain. The V and J ends lost 5 bases and 4 bases respectively, with 17 bases between them. Germline V CDR1 and CDR2: SEHNR, FQNEAQ (reference sequence). This CDR3 comprises 15 residues. The CDR3 DNA reads TGTGCCAGCAGCCCCCGAGAGAGTCTGGGCACTGAAGCTTTCTTT. Protein: CASSPRESLGTEAFF. Using reference TRBV7-9 and TRBJ1-1 for the parts outside the CDR3, the full variable domain is DTGVSQNPRHKITKRGQNVTFRCDPISEHNRLYWYRQTLGQGPEFLTYFQNEAQLEKSRLLSDRFSAERPKGSFSTLEIQRTEQGDSAMYLCASSPRESLGTEAFFGQGTRLTVV.

This clonotype has only a few counts. V and J are TRBV4-2 and TRBJ2-1, with D possibly TRBD1 on 6 matching bases. In germline, CDR1 is LGHNA, CDR2 YNFKEQ. The CDR3 is 15 amino acids. Trimming removed 1 base from V and 7 bases from J, with 14 bases in between. The CDR3: CASSQGQDFWNEQFF. For the CDR3, the DNA is TGTGCCAGCAGCCAAGGACAGGATTTTTGGAATGAGCAGTTCTTC.

This clonotype was observed many times. The chain joins TRBV6-6 to TRBJ2-1, with 7 bases matching TRBD2. This CDR3 comprises 13 residues. V lost 8 bases to trimming and J lost 2 bases; unmatched junction nucleotides: 3. Germline V lookup: CDR1 MNHNY, CDR2 SVGAGI (reference sequence). The CDR3 reads CASGAGAYNEQFF. Written as DNA, the CDR3 is TGTGCCAGCGGGGCGGGGGCCTACAATGAGCAGTTCTTC.

The chain carries TRBV5-1 and TRBJ2-3; weak D call: TRBD1 (5 bases). With 7 bases removed from V and 2 bases from J, the gap between germline ends came to 20 bases. This CDR3 has 16 amino acids. Germline lookup yields CDR1 SGHRS and CDR2 YFSETQ. CDR3 DNA sequence: TGCGCCAGCCACCCTAACCCCGCGACAGCCACAGATACGCAGTATTTT. Residues: CASHPNPATATDTQYF.

This clonotype was observed a few times. This sequence joins TRBV10-2 and TRBJ2-7; 10 positions match TRBD2. J was trimmed by 6 bases and V by 4 bases; bases with no gene match: 6. Germline V gene data show CDR1 as WSHSY and CDR2 as SAAADI. CDR3 length: 14 residues. The CDR3 region is CASSAAGGPIEQYF. Written as DNA, the CDR3 is TGCGCCAGCAGTGCAGCGGGAGGGCCTATCGAGCAGTACTTC.

This sequence joins TRBV6-6 and TRBJ2-7; no reliable D call. The germline V gene has CDR1 MNHNY and CDR2 SVGAGI (reference sequence). The CDR3 covers 15 residues. V was clipped by 2 bases and J by 2 bases, with 13 bases between them. The CDR3 DNA reads as TGTGCCAGCAGTTACGTAGGCAGTCCTACCTACGAGCAGTACTTC. Protein sequence: CASSYVGSPTYEQYF.

This clonotype was seen more than once but under ten times. The genes are TRBV6-2 or TRBV6-3 and TRBJ2-3; D gene uncertain. The germline V gene encodes CDR1 MNHEY and CDR2 SVGEGT. CDR3 length: 15 residues. With 7 bases removed from V and 4 bases from J, the gap between germline ends came to 18 bases. CDR3 residues: CASTRTLDASDTQYF. Written as DNA, the CDR3 is TGTGCCAGCACTCGGACCTTGGATGCCTCAGATACGCAGTATTTT.

This clonotype was counted between two and nine times. The chain combines TRBV18 with TRBJ2-7; 8 bases are shared with TRBD1. Trimming took 2 bases from V and 0 from J; bases not matched to a gene: 6. Per germline, CDR1 KGHSH and CDR2 LQKENI. The CDR3 totals 16 residues. The CDR3 coding sequence is TGTGCCAGCTCACCAGGCAGGGGGCGCAGCTCCTACGAGCAGTACTTC. As protein: CASSPGRGRSSYEQYF.

The table lists this clonotype with a few counts. The genes are TRBV19 and TRBJ1-5; tentative D call: TRBD1 (5 bases). The CDR3 has 15 residues. Trimming shortened V by 1 base and J by 0 bases, and 7 bases separated the two germline ends. The V gene's germline CDR1 is LNHDA and CDR2 SQIVND (reference sequence). The CDR3 DNA reads as TGTGCCAGTAGTATAGGACAGCCTAGCAATCAGCCCCAGCATTTT. As protein: CASSIGQPSNQPQHF.

In its sample, this clonotype was seen a few times. This chain joins TRBV7-8 and TRBJ2-1; D may be TRBD2 (6 bases). Germline V gives CDR1 SGHVS, CDR2 FQNEAQ. The CDR3 contains 14 residues. Trimming left V 5 bases short and J 2 bases short, with 10 bases between. CDR3 DNA: TGTGCCAGCAGCGGCGGGGTGACCTACAATGAGCAGTTCTTC. It yields the protein CASSGGVTYNEQFF.

This clonotype appeared a few times. J is TRBJ2-5 and V is TRBV20-1; D is ambiguous. The CDR3 runs 15 residues. Trimming cost V 3 bases and J 4 bases, with 18 bases left between them. Germline lookup yields CDR1 DFQATT and CDR2 SNEGSKA (reference sequence). The CDR3 DNA sequence: TGCAGTGCTAGTGTAAGGGCCCAATCATTAGAGACCCAGTACTTC. Protein: CSASVRAQSLETQYF.

This clonotype was counted many times. The rearrangement uses TRBV4-1 and TRBJ2-1; D gene ambiguous. The ends were cut back, 3 bases at V and 5 bases at J, with 17 bases in the middle. The CDR3 is 16 residues long. Germline V lookup: CDR1 MGHRA, CDR2 YSYEKL. This CDR3 reads CASSQPRGFTDNEQFF. The CDR3 DNA reads TGCGCCAGCAGCCAGCCCCGCGGATTTACGGACAATGAGCAGTTCTTC.

The chain has TRBV7-2 and TRBJ2-1, with TRBD2 identical over 7 bases. This CDR3 comprises 13 residues. CDR1 SGHTA and CDR2 FQGNSA come from the germline V gene. V gave up 3 bases and J gave up 5 bases; unmatched junction bases: 1. This CDR3 reads CASSFGLDNEQFF. Here the CDR3 DNA reads TGTGCCAGCAGCTTCGGACTAGACAATGAGCAGTTCTTC. Together with reference TRBV7-2 and TRBJ2-1, the CDR3 gives the full variable domain: GAGVSQSPSNKVTEKGKDVELRCDPISGHTALYWYRQSLGQGLEFLIYFQGNSAPDKSGLPSDRFSAERTGGSVSTLTIQRTQQEDSAVYLCASSFGLDNEQFFGPGTRLTVL.

This chain joins TRBV4-1 and TRBJ2-7; 8 nucleotides agree with TRBD1. The CDR3 length is 16 residues. J lost 5 bases, V lost 4 bases, and 13 bases had no gene match. Germline V gives CDR1 MGHRA, CDR2 YSYEKL. The CDR3 loop is CASSLISTGGADEQYF. The CDR3 region has the DNA TGCGCCAGCAGCCTCATCTCAACAGGGGGAGCAGACGAGCAGTACTTC.

This clonotype was seen only a few times. The CDR3 sequence is CASGNIRASATGELFF. The DNA of the CDR3 is TGTGCCAGCGGAAATATCAGGGCATCAGCCACCGGGGAGCTGTTTTTT. The rearrangement uses TRBV12-3 or TRBV12-4 and TRBJ2-2, with D possibly TRBD1 on 5 matching bases. This CDR3 region has 16 residues. Trimming took off 8 bases at V and 4 bases at J, with 20 bases between the two ends.

The CDR3 region has the DNA TGCGCCAGCAGCTTCCGAGGGGGCGACTATGGCTACACCTTC. This sequence encodes CASSFRGGDYGYTF. The V call is TRBV5-1, the J call TRBJ1-2, with 7 bases lining up with TRBD1. Germline CDR1 reads SGHRS; CDR2 reads YFSETQ. V gave up 2 bases and J gave up 3 bases; unmatched junction bases: 4. CDR3 size: 14 residues.

The chain couples TRBV7-2 to TRBJ2-4; perhaps TRBD2 as D (5 bases). V lost 3 bases and J lost 2, with 14 bases in between. Germline CDR1 SGHTA, CDR2 FQGNSA. This CDR3 has 16 residues. The CDR3 DNA is TGTGCCAGCAGCTTTAACCGGGATTCGACCAAAAACATTCAGTACTTC. This encodes CASSFNRDSTKNIQYF.

This clonotype came up many times. The chain joins TRBV25-1 to TRBJ2-2; 9 nucleotides agree with TRBD1. With V trimmed by 3 bases and J by 3 bases, 2 bases remained unmatched. Per germline, CDR1 MGHDK and CDR2 SYGVNS. This CDR3 region has 15 residues. The CDR3 sequence is CASSEGTGHTGELFF. CDR3 in DNA: TGTGCCAGCAGTGAGGGGACAGGGCACACCGGGGAGCTGTTTTTT. Together with reference TRBV25-1 and TRBJ2-2, the CDR3 gives the full variable domain: EADIYQTPRYLVIGTGKKITLECSQTMGHDKMYWYQQDPGMELHLIHYSYGVNSTEKGDLSSESTVSRIRTEHFPLTLESARPSHTSQYLCASSEGTGHTGELFFGEGSRLTVL.

At least ten counts were recorded for this clonotype. The junction does not match germline at one end; this may be a read error. The chain combines TRBV30 with TRBJ1-3, with D maybe TRBD1 (6 bases). The CDR3 is 16 residues long. The V gene's germline CDR1 is GTSNPN and CDR2 SVGIG (reference sequence). The CDR3: CAWSRTLQGSENTIYF. The DNA for the CDR3 is TGTGCCTGGAGCCGAACCCTACAGGGATCTGAAAACACCATATATTTT.

This clonotype was counted only a few times. V is TRBV20-1 and J is TRBJ1-4, with TRBD1 matching over 7 bases. Per the germline V gene, CDR1 is DFQATT and CDR2 is SNEGSKA (reference sequence). V was clipped by 0 bases and J by 3 bases; unmatched bases: 4. The CDR3 totals 15 residues. The CDR3 sequence: CSARDSDRANEKLFF. The CDR3 DNA is TGCAGTGCTAGAGATTCCGACAGGGCTAATGAAAAACTGTTTTTT.

V is TRBV2 and J is TRBJ2-2; D not resolved. Per germline, CDR1 SNHLY and CDR2 FYNNEI. The CDR3 has 14 amino acids. Trimming took off 0 bases at V and 10 bases at J, with 12 bases between the two ends. The CDR3 region has the DNA TGTGCCAGCAGTGAAGCGCCGTGGTGGCAGGAGCTGTTTTTT. Protein: CASSEAPWWQELFF.